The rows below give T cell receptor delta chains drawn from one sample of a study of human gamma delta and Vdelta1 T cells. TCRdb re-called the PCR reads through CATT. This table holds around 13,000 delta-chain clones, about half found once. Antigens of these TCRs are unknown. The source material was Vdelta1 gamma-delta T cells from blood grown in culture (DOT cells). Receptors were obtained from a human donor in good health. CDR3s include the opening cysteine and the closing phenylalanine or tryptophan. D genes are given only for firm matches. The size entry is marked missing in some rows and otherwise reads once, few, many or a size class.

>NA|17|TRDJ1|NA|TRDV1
CALGGERWDPYTDKLIF
TGTGCTCTTGGGGGGGAACGGTGGGATCCGTACACCGATAAACTCATCTTT
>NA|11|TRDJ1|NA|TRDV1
CALGFSNKLIF
TGTGCTCTTGGGTTCTCTAATAAACTCATCTTT
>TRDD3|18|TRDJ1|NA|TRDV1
CALGVRRVLGDKVDKLIF
TGTGCTCTTGGGGTCCGCCGGGTACTGGGGGATAAGGTCGATAAACTCATCTTT
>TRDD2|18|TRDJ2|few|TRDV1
CALGDLPTSGGLTAQLFF
TGTGCTCTTGGGGACCTTCCTACGAGTGGGGGATTGACAGCACAACTCTTCTTT
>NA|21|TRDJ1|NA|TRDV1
CALGELILLKGLGTEGDKLIF
TGTGCTCTTGGGGAACTAATCCTTTTGAAGGGACTGGGAACGGAGGGCGATAAACTCATCTTT
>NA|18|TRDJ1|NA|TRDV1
CALGELFSGATYTDKLIF
TGTGCTCTTGGGGAACTGTTTTCAGGGGCGACTTACACCGATAAACTCATCTTT
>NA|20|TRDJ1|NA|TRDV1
CALGESPGISVVVHTDKLIF
TGTGCTCTTGGGGAAAGTCCGGGAATCTCGGTTGTCGTACACACCGATAAACTCATCTTT
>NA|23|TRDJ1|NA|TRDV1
CALGPRTITYGGYSPSYTDKLIF
TGTGCTCTTGGGCCACGTACGATTACTTATGGAGGATACTCACCCTCTTACACCGATAAACTCATCTTT
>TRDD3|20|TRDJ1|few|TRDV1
CALGELSHPLGVSYTDKLIF
TGTGCTCTTGGGGAACTATCCCACCCGCTGGGGGTGTCGTACACCGATAAACTCATCTTT
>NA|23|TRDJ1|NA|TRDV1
CALGEITSALVLGNWAYTDKLIF
TGTGCTCTTGGGGAAATAACCTCGGCGCTAGTGCTGGGGAACTGGGCGTACACCGATAAACTCATCTTT
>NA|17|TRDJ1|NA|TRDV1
CALGERSTPRIADKLIF
TGTGCTCTTGGGGAACGCTCTACTCCTCGTATCGCCGATAAACTCATCTTT
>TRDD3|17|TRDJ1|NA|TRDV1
CALGELRGIATTEKLIF
TGTGCTCTTGGGGAACTAAGGGGGATAGCTACGACCGAAAAACTCATCTTT
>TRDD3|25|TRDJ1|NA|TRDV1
CALGEISFGLGGGYALPNRVDKLIF
TGTGCTCTTGGGGAGATTTCCTTCGGGTTGGGTGGGGGATACGCCCTCCCTAATAGGGTCGATAAACTCATCTTT
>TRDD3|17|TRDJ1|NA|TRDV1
CALGELTGGSYTDKLIF
TGTGCTCTTGGGGAACTAACTGGGGGATCCTACACCGATAAACTCATCTTT
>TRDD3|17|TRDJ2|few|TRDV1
CALGSWGTSPLTAQLFF
TGTGCTCTTGGGAGCTGGGGGACTAGCCCTTTGACAGCACAACTCTTCTTT
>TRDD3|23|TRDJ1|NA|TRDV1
CALGEHLSSNTVGTGGYTDKLIF
TGTGCTCTTGGGGAACACTTAAGCTCTAACACGGTGGGTACTGGGGGATACACCGATAAACTCATCTTT
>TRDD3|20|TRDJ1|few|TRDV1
CALGELLDLGAPLYTDKLIF
TGTGCTCTTGGGGAACTACTAGACCTGGGGGCTCCCCTTTACACCGATAAACTCATCTTT
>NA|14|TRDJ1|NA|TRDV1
CALGHPSYTDKLIF
TGTGCTCTTGGGCATCCTTCGTACACCGATAAACTCATCTTT
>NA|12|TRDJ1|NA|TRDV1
CALGAYTDKLIF
TGTGCTCTTGGGGCGTACACCGATAAACTCATCTTT
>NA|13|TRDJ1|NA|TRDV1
CALGESSTDKLIF
TGTGCTCTTGGGGAATCCTCCACCGATAAACTCATCTTT
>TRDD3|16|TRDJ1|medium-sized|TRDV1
CALGDVGDKYTDKLIF
TGTGCTCTTGGGGATGTTGGGGATAAGTACACCGATAAACTCATCTTT
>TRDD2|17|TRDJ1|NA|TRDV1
CALGELHSYNGADKLIF
TGTGCTCTTGGGGAACTACATTCCTACAACGGCGCCGATAAACTCATCTTT
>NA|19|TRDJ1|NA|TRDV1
CAFGDPWVSSGGPTDKLIF
TGTGCTTTTGGGGACCCCTGGGTCTCCTCAGGGGGACCTACCGATAAACTCATCTTT
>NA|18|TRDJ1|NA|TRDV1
CALGERLLLGEYTDKLIF
TGTGCTCTTGGGGAACGTCTACTACTGGGAGAGTACACCGATAAACTCATCTTT
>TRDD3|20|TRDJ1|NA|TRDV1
CALGARSGDHAFSHPDKLIF
TGTGCTCTTGGCGCCAGATCGGGGGATCACGCATTCTCCCACCCCGATAAACTCATCTTT
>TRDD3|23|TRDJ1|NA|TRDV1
CALGATFHSYIVLGESNTDKLIF
TGTGCTCTTGGGGCTACCTTCCATTCCTACATCGTACTGGGGGAGTCTAACACCGATAAACTCATCTTT
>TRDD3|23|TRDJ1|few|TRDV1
CALGERSLLQVLGDTLSTDKLIF
TGTGCTCTTGGGGAACGTTCCCTACTTCAGGTACTGGGGGATACTTTGTCCACCGATAAACTCATCTTT
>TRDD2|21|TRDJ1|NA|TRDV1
CALGDPPSYRGFRQYTDKLIF
TGTGCTCTTGGGGACCCGCCTTCCTACAGGGGATTCCGACAGTACACCGATAAACTCATCTTT
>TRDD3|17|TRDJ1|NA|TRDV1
CALGECSGDTGTDKLIF
TGTGCTCTTGGGGAATGTTCGGGGGATACTGGCACCGATAAACTCATCTTT
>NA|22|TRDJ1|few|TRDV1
CALGEPASYARRGIKYTDKLIF
TGTGCTCTTGGGGAGCCCGCTTCCTACGCCCGTCGGGGGATCAAGTACACCGATAAACTCATCTTT
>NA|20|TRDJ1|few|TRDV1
CALGELRPVLECRDTDKLIF
TGTGCTCTTGGGGAACTGAGGCCGGTACTGGAGTGTAGGGACACCGATAAACTCATCTTT
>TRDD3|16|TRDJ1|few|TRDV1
CALRDGKVLGDNKLIF
TGTGCTCTTAGGGATGGTAAGGTACTGGGGGATAATAAACTCATCTTT
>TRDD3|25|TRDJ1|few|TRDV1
CALGGLERSPRLLGDTRRLTDKLIF
TGTGCTCTTGGGGGGTTGGAGCGATCGCCTCGTCTACTGGGGGATACTCGTAGACTCACCGATAAACTCATCTTT
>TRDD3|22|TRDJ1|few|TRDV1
CALGGSSYETGLGDMYTDKLIF
TGTGCTCTTGGGGGAAGCTCCTACGAGACGGGTTTGGGGGATATGTACACCGATAAACTCATCTTT
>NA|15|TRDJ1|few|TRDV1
CALLPPGGRTDKLIF
TGTGCCCTACTTCCTCCTGGGGGCCGAACCGATAAACTCATCTTT
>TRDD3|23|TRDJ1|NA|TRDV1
CALGGSFLPALLGDTRGADKLIF
TGTGCTCTTGGGGGCTCCTTCCTACCGGCCTTACTGGGGGATACGAGGGGGGCCGATAAACTCATCTTT
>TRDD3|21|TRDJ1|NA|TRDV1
CALGELRPTEGIRGHFDKLIF
TGTGCTCTTGGGGAACTACGTCCTACCGAGGGGATACGGGGGCACTTCGATAAACTCATCTTT
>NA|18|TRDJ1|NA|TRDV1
CALGERRILGSNTDKLIF
TGTGCTCTTGGGGAACGGCGCATACTGGGTTCGAACACCGATAAACTCATCTTT
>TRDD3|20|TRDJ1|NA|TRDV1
CALGEFFQLGDTPFADKLIF
TGTGCTCTTGGGGAGTTTTTCCAACTGGGGGATACCCCTTTCGCCGATAAACTCATCTTT
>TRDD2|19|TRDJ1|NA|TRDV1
CALGEFGLPLPGGTDKLIF
TGTGCTCTTGGGGAATTCGGCCTTCCTCTACCCGGGGGTACCGATAAACTCATCTTT
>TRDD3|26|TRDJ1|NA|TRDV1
CALGELKALTIYGDTQRWVYTDKLIF
TGTGCTCTTGGGGAACTCAAAGCCCTGACAATTTACGGGGATACTCAACGGTGGGTGTACACCGATAAACTCATCTTT
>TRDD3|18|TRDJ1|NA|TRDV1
CALGEGKGILRGTDKLIF
TGTGCTCTTGGGGAAGGGAAAGGGATACTGAGGGGCACCGATAAACTCATCTTT
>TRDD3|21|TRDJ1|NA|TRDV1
CALGETIFPTRGGYITDKLIF
TGTGCTCTTGGGGAGACAATTTTTCCTACCCGAGGGGGATACATCACCGATAAACTCATCTTT
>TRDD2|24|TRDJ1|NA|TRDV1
CALGEQMDTRLPKIGGRPTDKLIF
TGTGCTCTTGGGGAACAAATGGATACCCGCCTTCCTAAGATTGGGGGCCGGCCCACCGATAAACTCATCTTT
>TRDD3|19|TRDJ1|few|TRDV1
CALGEDIPNRDTDGKKLIF
TGTGCTCTTGGGGAAGATATTCCTAATCGGGATACGGACGGTAAGAAACTCATCTTT
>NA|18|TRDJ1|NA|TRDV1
CALGESHALRSITDKLIF
TGTGCTCTTGGGGAATCCCACGCACTGAGATCCATCACCGACAAACTCATCTTT
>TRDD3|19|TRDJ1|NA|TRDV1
CALGESRWGYGSGTDKLIF
TGTGCTCTTGGGGAGAGTCGTTGGGGATACGGGTCTGGGACCGATAAACTCATCTTT
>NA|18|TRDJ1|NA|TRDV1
CALGELPSPPVYTDKLIF
TGTGCTCTTGGGGAACTTCCGTCCCCACCGGTTTACACCGATAAACTCATCTTT
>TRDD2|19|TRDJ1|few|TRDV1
CALGDHPSFPDTWTDKLIF
TGTGCTCTTGGGGACCACCCTTCCTTCCCTGATACCTGGACCGATAAACTCATCTTT
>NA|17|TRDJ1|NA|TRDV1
CALDPFIDEGNTDKLIF
TGTGCTCTTGACCCATTCATAGATGAGGGAAACACCGATAAACTCATCTTT
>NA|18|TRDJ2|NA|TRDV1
CALGELGPSSYLSAQLFF
TGTGCTCTTGGGGAACTAGGACCGTCCTCCTACCTATCCGCACAACTCTTCTTT
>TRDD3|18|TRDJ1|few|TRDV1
CALGVGPYWGIIPDKLIF
TGTGCTCTTGGGGTGGGACCGTACTGGGGGATTATCCCCGATAAACTCATCTTT